This T cell receptor (beta chain) is drawn from a study of T cell responses to AZD1222 COVID-19 vaccine. Profiled with immunoSEQ multiplex PCR; TCRdb holds only in-frame clones, not every one. The repertoire holds 95,000 to 100,000 clones, 80% to 90% seen once, with about a tenth in the top ten. Whole-study results and caveats: Clonal diversity was possibly underestimated; the donors were predominantly white British and more often female.

V was pared by 0 bases and J by 6 bases, with 4 bases between. CDR3 length: 13 amino acids. The germline gives CDR1 SGDLS, CDR2 YYNGEE. A remark on this clone: Its specificity is not known.

V is TRBV9 and J is TRBJ1-6, with no clear D. The sequencing used peripheral blood, collected 28 days after the second AZD1222 dose. The sequence came from an adult who received the AZD1222 COVID-19 vaccine. The CDR3 DNA reads TGTGCCAGCAGCGTAGAGGCTAATTCACCCCTCCACTTT. Protein: CASSVEANSPLHF.